Listed below are T cell receptor beta chains from one sample, sequenced in a study of CD8+ T cells in alopecia areata. Method: immunoSEQ multiplex PCR; TCRdb's copy keeps in-frame clones and lacks some. This table holds around 100,000 clones, approximately 58% found once. Sequencing was done on a sample of CD4+ T cells sorted from blood. Receptor source: a human donor in good health. Both conserved end residues are part of each CDR3. A D gene is named only where the DNA matches it firmly. Some rows have no size entry. The others give once, few or many, or a class for an expanded clone.

j_call v_call d_call cdr3_length clone_size cdr3_nt cdr3_aa
TRBJ2-3 TRBV28 NA 13 NA TGTGCCAGCAGTTTGGGCAGCACAGATACGCAGTATTTT CASSLGSTDTQYF
TRBJ1-2 TRBV4-1 NA 15 few TGCGCCAGCAGCCAAGGGAAAATGGGTGTCTATGGCTACACCTTC CASSQGKMGVYGYTF
TRBJ2-5 TRBV29-1 NA 13 few TGCAGCGTTATGGGCCGCTTCCAAGAGACCCAGTACTTC CSVMGRFQETQYF
TRBJ2-4 TRBV30 NA 15 NA TGTGCCTGGTGTTCAGGGAGAGCCGCTTTAAACATTCAGTACTTC CAWCSGRAALNIQYF
TRBJ1-6 TRBV27 TRBD1 13 few TGTGCCAGCTCCCGGGACAGCTACTTCCCCCTCCACTTT CASSRDSYFPLHF
TRBJ1-6 TRBV5-4 NA 14 few TGTGCCAGCAGCCTGGCCAGGGATGGTTCACCCCTCCACTTT CASSLARDGSPLHF
TRBJ2-4 TRBV28 NA 14 NA TGTGCCAGCAGTTTTCGAGGGGGCAAAAACATTCAGTACTTC CASSFRGGKNIQYF
TRBJ2-6 TRBV7-2 NA 16 NA TGTGCCAGCAGCTCTGGCAGGGGCTCTGGGGCCAACGTCCTGACTTTC CASSSGRGSGANVLTF
TRBJ2-1 TRBV28 NA 14 NA TGTGCCAGCAGTTTAGCTACTCCCTACAATGAGCAGTTCTTC CASSLATPYNEQFF
TRBJ2-3 TRBV29-1 NA 13 NA TGCAGCGTTGAAGTGGGGTCCACAGATACGCAGTATTTT CSVEVGSTDTQYF
TRBJ2-7 TRBV28 NA 11 NA TGTGCCAGCAGTGGGTCCTACGAGCAGTACTTC CASSGSYEQYF
TRBJ2-2 TRBV7-8 NA 16 NA TGTGCCAGCAGCTCCACAGGCAGCTTGAACACCGGGGAGCTGTTTTTT CASSSTGSLNTGELFF
TRBJ2-5 TRBV4-3 TRBD2 18 few TGCGCCAGCAGCCAAGAACAGCGGGGGGGCCTCGGCCAAGAGACCCAGTACTTC CASSQEQRGGLGQETQYF
TRBJ2-7 TRBV11-2 NA 16 NA TGTGCCAGCAGCTACAACTTCGGGACGGAATCCTACGAGCAGTACTTC CASSYNFGTESYEQYF
TRBJ1-1 TRBV25-1 TRBD1 15 NA TGTGCCAGCAGTCGGGCAGGGGGAATGAACACTGAAGCTTTCTTT CASSRAGGMNTEAFF
TRBJ1-6 TRBV2 TRBD1 14 NA TGTGCCAGCAGTCCCTGGACAGGGAATTCACCCCTCCACTTT CASSPWTGNSPLHF
TRBJ2-7 TRBV29-1 TRBD1 13 few TGCAGCGTTGAGGGCCCGCGACAGGGCCAAATTGAATTC CSVEGPRQGQIEF
TRBJ1-3 TRBV30 TRBD1 15 NA TGTGCCTGGTTCAGACAGGGGTCCTCTGGAAACACCATATATTTT CAWFRQGSSGNTIYF
TRBJ2-1 TRBV30 NA 12 once TGTGCCTGGAGTGCGGACTGGGATGAGCAGTTCTTC CAWSADWDEQFF
TRBJ1-4 TRBV5-1 NA 13 NA TGCGCCAGCAGCTTTGGGGGAGATGAAAAACTGTTTTTT CASSFGGDEKLFF
TRBJ1-5 TRBV28 NA 13 NA TGTGCCGGACGCACAGGTAGCAATCAGCCCCAGCATTTT CAGRTGSNQPQHF
TRBJ2-3 TRBV10-3 NA 11 NA TGTGCCATCAGTGAGTCGATGACGCAGTATTTT CAISESMTQYF
TRBJ2-5 TRBV30 NA 13 few TGTGCCTGGAATCTAGACAACCAAGAGACCCAGTACTTC CAWNLDNQETQYF
TRBJ1-2 TRBV27 NA 11 NA TGTGCCAGCAGTTCTGGACAGGGCTACACCTTC CASSSGQGYTF
TRBJ1-3 TRBV6-5 NA 16 NA TGTGCCAGCAGTTACTCACTCAGGGGCTCTGGAAACACCATATATTTT CASSYSLRGSGNTIYF
TRBJ2-7 TRBV10-3 TRBD1 12 few TGTGCCATCAGTGGGGACAGGGCCGAGCAGTACTTC CAISGDRAEQYF
TRBJ2-3 TRBV4-1 NA 14 once TGCGCCAGCAGCCAAGTAGCAGGGTTAGATACGCAGTATTTT CASSQVAGLDTQYF
TRBJ2-3 TRBV4-1 TRBD2 18 NA TGCGCCAGCAGCCAAGATTACCGGGCGGGAGGGAAGGGAGATACGCAGTATTTT CASSQDYRAGGKGDTQYF
TRBJ2-7 TRBV4-3 NA 16 medium-sized TGCGCCAGCAGCCAAGAGATGAGCAGACCCTCCTACGAGCAGTACTTC CASSQEMSRPSYEQYF
TRBJ2-1 TRBV7-3 TRBD2 18 NA TGTGCTAGCAGCTTACGTCCCGTCTCACTAGCGGGGGACAATGAGCAGTTCTTC CASSLRPVSLAGDNEQFF
TRBJ2-7 TRBV5-6 TRBD1 15 NA TGTGCCAGCAGCCCAGGGGACAGGGACAGGAACGAGCAGTACTTC CASSPGDRDRNEQYF
TRBJ2-5 TRBV5-6 TRBD1 14 few TGTGCCAGCAGCGGGACAGGGGTTGGGGAGACCCAGTACTTC CASSGTGVGETQYF
TRBJ2-7 TRBV30 NA 21 NA TGTGCCTGGAGTGTATTCGGACGTTCCGAATCCGGGACATCGGCCCTACGGGAGCAGTACTTC CAWSVFGRSESGTSALREQYF
TRBJ2-7 TRBV11-1 NA 13 NA TGTGCCAGCAGCTTAGCTGGCTCATACGAGCAGTACTTC CASSLAGSYEQYF
TRBJ1-1 TRBV6-5 TRBD1 16 few TGTGCCAGCAGTTACGGTTTTGGGACAGGGGGAACTGAAGCTTTCTTT CASSYGFGTGGTEAFF
TRBJ2-7 TRBV10-3 TRBD1 14 few TGTGCCATCAGTTGGGACAGGTACTCCTACGAGCAGTACTTC CAISWDRYSYEQYF
TRBJ2-7 TRBV9 NA 14 NA TGTGCCAGCAGAGCTGACAAGCCCCCCTACGAGCAGTACTTC CASRADKPPYEQYF
TRBJ2-5 TRBV29-1 NA 12 NA TGCAGCGTTAGGCCTAGCCAAGAGACCCAGTACTTC CSVRPSQETQYF